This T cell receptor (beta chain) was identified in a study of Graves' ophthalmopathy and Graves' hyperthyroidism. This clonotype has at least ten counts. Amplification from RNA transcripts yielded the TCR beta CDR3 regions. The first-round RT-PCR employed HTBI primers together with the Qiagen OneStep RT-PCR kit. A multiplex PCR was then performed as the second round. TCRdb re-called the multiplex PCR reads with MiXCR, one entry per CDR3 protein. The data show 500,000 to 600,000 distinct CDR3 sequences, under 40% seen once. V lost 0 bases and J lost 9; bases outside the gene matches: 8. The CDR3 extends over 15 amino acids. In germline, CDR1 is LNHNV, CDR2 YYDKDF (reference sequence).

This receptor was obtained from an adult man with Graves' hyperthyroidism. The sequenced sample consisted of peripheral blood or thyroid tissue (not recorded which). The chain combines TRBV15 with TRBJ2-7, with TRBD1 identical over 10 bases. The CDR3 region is CATSRDGTGAGWQYF. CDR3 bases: TGTGCCACCAGCAGAGACGGGACAGGGGCGGGCTGGCAGTACTTC.